These 8 T cell receptor beta chains originate from one sample sequenced in a study of CD4 T cells in relation to SARS-CoV-2 and coronaviruses. Before the COVID-19 pandemic, during about 2011-2019, CD4+ T cells were taken from unexposed donors. The cells were cultured for less than twelve days before CD4+ T cells were isolated. This table comes from immunoSEQ multiplex PCR, and its TCRdb copy is limited to in-frame clones, with some not included. This table holds 11,000 or so clones, 78% found once. Antigen specificity for these receptors is unknown. The sample consisted of CD4+ T cells from PBMCs, cultured in vitro. These receptor sequences come from a human donor in good health.

The chain is built from TRBV29-1 and TRBJ1-1, with D hard to call. CDR3 size: 13 residues. V was cut by 5 bases and J by 10 bases, with 20 bases left in between. CDR1 is SQVTM and CDR2 is ANQGSEA in the germline V gene. The CDR3 loop reads CSVTDGPSSGAFF. The CDR3 DNA is TGCAGCGTTACCGACGGCCCCTCTAGCGGAGCTTTCTTT.

This chain joins TRBV19 and TRBJ1-3; D remains unclear. The length of the CDR3 is 14 residues. V lost 2 bases and J 4 bases, leaving 9 bases between the germline ends. CDR1 is LNHDA, CDR2 SQIVND, per germline (reference sequence). The DNA of the CDR3 is TGTGCCAGTAGTATACGAGGATTAGGAAACACCATATATTTT. Its translation is CASSIRGLGNTIYF.

The gene calls are TRBV6-6 and TRBJ1-1; D is possibly TRBD1 (5 bases). The V gene's germline CDR1 is MNHNY and CDR2 SVGAGI (reference sequence). The V and J ends lost 6 bases and 1 base respectively, with 9 bases between them. The CDR3 totals 13 residues. The CDR3 protein is CASSHGQNTEAFF. In DNA form, the CDR3 reads TGTGCCAGCAGCCACGGACAGAACACTGAAGCTTTCTTT.

This clone was observed a few times. The V call is TRBV29-1, the J call TRBJ1-2; D is unclear. Trimming pared 4 bases from V and 1 base from J, leaving 7 bases between. The CDR3 contains 12 residues. Germline assignment: CDR1 SQVTM and CDR2 ANQGSEA. The CDR3 loop is CSVGGDNYGYTF. CDR3 bases: TGCAGCGTTGGCGGAGATAACTATGGCTACACCTTC.

The V gene is TRBV3-1 (or the pseudogene TRBV3-2), the J gene TRBJ2-7; 8 bases match TRBD2. The germline gives CDR1 LGHDT, CDR2 YNNKEL (reference sequence). CDR3 length equals 14 residues. The V gene end was trimmed by 4 bases and the J gene end by 2 bases; junction bases not matched to a gene: 4. CDR3 DNA: TGTGCCAGCAGCCCCCGGGGGGGCACCTACGAGCAGTACTTC. It encodes CASSPRGGTYEQYF.

This chain joins TRBV30 and TRBJ2-2; D not resolved. The CDR3 has 16 amino acids. The germline V gene has CDR1 GTSNPN and CDR2 SVGIG (reference sequence). The V gene lost 5 bases and the J gene lost 6 bases, with 22 bases spanning the gap. In DNA, the CDR3 is TGTGCCTGGGGGTGGGCGAGGTTCCCGGTTTCCGGGGAGCTGTTTTTT. It translates to CAWGWARFPVSGELFF.

The J gene is TRBJ1-6, the V gene TRBV19, with D uncertain. Looked up from germline, CDR1 is LNHDA and CDR2 is SQIVND (reference sequence). The CDR3 covers 14 residues. Trimming took off 7 bases at V and 0 bases at J, with 7 bases between the two ends. The CDR3 sequence is CASTRSSYNSPLHF. The CDR3 DNA is TGTGCCAGTACGCGAAGCTCCTATAATTCACCCCTCCACTTT.

The chain combines TRBV15 with TRBJ1-1, with 7 nucleotides matching TRBD1. Germline V CDR1 and CDR2: LNHNV, YYDKDF (reference sequence). The CDR3 sequence is 15 residues long. With 3 bases clipped from V and 1 base from J, the junction kept 5 bases outside the gene matches. CDR3 in amino acids: CATSRGGGWNTEAFF. The DNA for the CDR3 is TGTGCCACCAGCAGGGGAGGGGGCTGGAACACTGAAGCTTTCTTT.